This T cell receptor beta chain comes out of a study of beta chain features in type 1 diabetes. Study outcomes and limitations: Type 1 diabetes patients had moderately but significantly shorter TCRB CDR3s in all four CD4+ subsets.

TCRB transcripts that were expressed got sequenced, as all of the isolated RNA had been reverse transcribed. Only in-frame clones appear in the TCRdb table, and some are missing; sequencing was by immunoSEQ multiplex PCR. The sample holds just over 600,000 clones, 15% to 19% seen once. This clone was seen a handful of times. Antigen: not known. V gave up 4 bases and J gave up 1 base, with 10 bases separating them. Germline lookup yields CDR1 KGHSH and CDR2 LQKENI. This CDR3 spans 14 amino acids. Sequencing was carried out using naive CD4+ T cells from blood. The TCR comes from a young man in good health. V is TRBV18 and J is TRBJ1-1; TRBD1 might be the D (6 bases). The CDR3 protein is CASSRDIGNTEAFF. The CDR3 nucleotides read TGTGCCAGCTCACGGGACATAGGGAACACTGAAGCTTTCTTT.